These 18 T cell receptor beta chains came from one sample sequenced in a study of blood T cell repertoires in COVID-19. The method was immunoSEQ multiplex PCR; TCRdb's version includes in-frame clones alone and lacks a portion of them. The repertoire holds some 300,000 clones, with nearly 90% as singletons. Sequencing input: peripheral blood. The origin of the receptors is a woman younger than 45 with COVID-19, enrolled during active disease.

This clone appeared once. This sequence joins TRBV19 and TRBJ2-1; 9 nucleotides align to TRBD1. Germline CDR1 LNHDA, CDR2 SQIVND (reference sequence). This CDR3 comprises 14 residues. After removal of 4 bases from V and 9 bases from J, the junction contained 7 bases not matched to a gene. The CDR3 here is CASSTTGTGFEQFF. DNA of the CDR3: TGTGCCAGTAGTACGACCGGGACAGGGTTTGAGCAGTTCTTC.

This clone was observed a single time. Written as DNA, the CDR3 is TGTGCCAGCAGCCCGTCCGATCGGGAATTCGGCTACACCTTC. It specifies CASSPSDREFGYTF. The genes are TRBV3-1 (or the pseudogene TRBV3-2) and TRBJ1-2; no reliable D call. Between the trimmed V and J ends, which lost 4 bases and 8 bases, there was a span of 17 bases. Germline assignment: CDR1 LGHDT and CDR2 YNNKEL (reference sequence). The CDR3 runs to 14 residues.

The chain recombines TRBV18 with TRBJ2-5; TRBD1 aligns across 8 bases. CDR1 is KGHSH and CDR2 is LQKENI in the germline V gene. The CDR3 consists of 16 residues. Germline trimming cut 4 bases from V and 5 bases from J; bases unmatched to any gene: 12. CDR3 protein: CASSLTRAGGEETQYF. The CDR3 DNA reads as TGTGCCAGCTCACTCACCAGGGCAGGGGGCGAGGAGACCCAGTACTTC.

V and J are TRBV6-6 and TRBJ1-1, with D perhaps TRBD1 (6 bases). V was shortened by 5 bases and J by 11 bases, with 15 bases between the two germline ends. There are 12 residues in the CDR3. Germline CDR1 MNHNY, CDR2 SVGAGI (reference sequence). The CDR3 bases are TGTGCCAGCAGTGGGGACATCGATGAGGCTTTCTTT. Translated, it gives CASSGDIDEAFF.

Only a few counts were recorded for this clone. The chain combines TRBV30 with TRBJ1-1; unclear D gene. Trimming shortened V by 5 bases and J by 1 base, and 8 bases separated the two germline ends. Looked up from germline, CDR1 is GTSNPN and CDR2 is SVGIG (reference sequence). The length of the CDR3 is 12 residues. The CDR3 region has the DNA TGTGCCTGGGATTCAGGGAACACTGAAGCTTTCTTT. Protein: CAWDSGNTEAFF.

CDR3 sequence: CASSQPGEGTQYF. CDR3 DNA: TGTGCCAGCAGCCAACCGGGGGAAGGGACCCAGTACTTC. The rearrangement joins TRBV7-9 to TRBJ2-5, with D perhaps matching TRBD2 (6 bases). Germline CDR1 SEHNR, CDR2 FQNEAQ (reference sequence). Deletions cut 5 bases from V and 7 bases from J, with 14 bases between. The CDR3 contains 13 residues.

This clone is a singleton in its sample. The V call is TRBV15, the J call TRBJ2-1; TRBD1 agrees at 7 bases. The V gene's germline CDR1 is LNHNV and CDR2 YYDKDF (reference sequence). The CDR3 runs to 14 residues. J gave up 7 bases and V 8 bases, and 11 bases lay outside the gene matches. CDR3 amino acids: CATQLRQGKNEQFF. Written as DNA, the CDR3 is TGTGCCACCCAACTGCGACAGGGAAAAAATGAGCAGTTCTTC.

This sequence joins TRBV28 and TRBJ1-3, with 7 bases matching TRBD1. Germline CDR1 and CDR2: MDHEN and SYDVKM. V lost 7 bases and J lost 7; bases outside the gene matches: 10. CDR3 size: 14 residues. For the CDR3, the DNA is TGTGCCAGCACCCTGACAGGGACTCAGAACACCATATATTTT. Encoded protein: CASTLTGTQNTIYF.

This chain joins TRBV6-6 and TRBJ2-1; D perhaps matches TRBD1 (5 bases). V was shortened by 6 bases and J by 2 bases, with 8 bases between the two germline ends. Germline-derived CDR1 and CDR2 are MNHNY and SVGAGI (reference sequence). The length of the CDR3 is 13 residues. The CDR3 nucleotides are TGTGCCAGCAGCCAGACAGCCTACAATGAGCAGTTCTTC. The encoded protein is CASSQTAYNEQFF.

CDR3 protein: CASSPRQGVSYEQYF. The CDR3 coding sequence is TGTGCCAGCAGCCCGCGACAGGGGGTCTCCTACGAGCAGTACTTC. This chain connects TRBV9 to TRBJ2-7; 9 bases agree with TRBD1. Trimming took 4 bases from V and 0 from J; bases not matched to a gene: 5. This CDR3 has 15 residues. CDR1 and CDR2 (germline): SGDLS, YYNGEE.

The chain recombines TRBV28 with TRBJ1-4; D is possibly TRBD1 (6 bases). The germline V gene has CDR1 MDHEN and CDR2 SYDVKM. Trimming removed 6 bases from V and 8 bases from J, with 13 bases in between. This CDR3 comprises 13 residues. The CDR3 loop is CASSRDQGEKLFF. DNA of the CDR3: TGTGCCAGCAGCCGGGATCAGGGGGAAAAACTGTTTTTT.

The chain links TRBV6-4 to TRBJ2-4, with 8 bases lining up with TRBD1. Germline trimming cut 5 bases from V and 8 bases from J; bases unmatched to any gene: 5. The CDR3 totals 13 residues. The germline V gene has CDR1 MRHNA and CDR2 SNTAGT. The CDR3 reads CASSLQGGDIQYF. The CDR3, as DNA: TGTGCCAGCAGTCTACAGGGGGGCGACATTCAGTACTTC.

V usage is TRBV5-6 and J usage is TRBJ1-4, with a weak D call TRBD1 (5 bases). V was pared by 1 base and J by 5 bases, with 12 bases between. Germline CDR1 reads SGHDT; CDR2 reads YYEEEE. This CDR3 is built from 15 residues. The CDR3 nucleotides read TGTGCCAGCAGCTTGTGGGCGGGGGAGAATGAAAAACTGTTTTTT. Its protein product is CASSLWAGENEKLFF.

The gene calls are TRBV19 and TRBJ1-4, with D tentatively TRBD1 (6 bases). Trimming removed 9 bases at V and 6 bases at J, with 17 bases between. CDR1 is LNHDA, CDR2 SQIVND, per germline (reference sequence). The CDR3 loop spans 14 amino acids. The CDR3 sequence: CASRNDRRDEKLFF. CDR3 nucleotide sequence: TGTGCCAGCAGGAACGACAGGAGAGATGAAAAACTGTTTTTT.

The chain recombines TRBV5-4 with TRBJ2-1, with TRBD1 as a possible D gene (6 bases). Trimming took 0 bases from V and 10 from J, leaving 14 bases between them. This CDR3 is 14 amino acids long. The germline CDR1 and CDR2 sequences are SGHNT and YYREEE (reference sequence). Written as DNA, the CDR3 is TGTGCCAGCAGCTTGGCGCCCCCCGGGACAGAGCAGTTCTTC. Amino acids: CASSLAPPGTEQFF.

The rearrangement links TRBV4-1 to TRBJ2-3, with D unresolved. CDR3 size: 15 residues. Germline CDR1 MGHRA, CDR2 YSYEKL. The ends were cut back, 3 bases at V and 2 bases at J, with 12 bases in the middle. CDR3 residues: CASSQAPRFTDTQYF. The CDR3 DNA follows: TGCGCCAGCAGCCAGGCTCCCCGTTTCACAGATACGCAGTATTTT.

The rearrangement joins TRBV18 to TRBJ2-1, with D perhaps matching TRBD1 (5 bases). Deletions cut 2 bases from V and 4 bases from J, with 6 bases between. The CDR3 has 13 amino acids. Germline assignment: CDR1 KGHSH and CDR2 LQKENI. The CDR3 sequence: CASSPAGYNEQFF. DNA for the CDR3: TGTGCCAGCTCACCAGCAGGGTACAATGAGCAGTTCTTC.

The chain recombines TRBV19 with TRBJ1-5, with TRBD1 matching over 7 bases. Germline values: CDR1 LNHDA, CDR2 SQIVND (reference sequence). The CDR3 runs to 18 residues. With V trimmed by 3 bases and J by 1 base, 12 bases remained unmatched. The CDR3 sequence is CASSIWPGGPESNQPQHF. The CDR3 nucleotides are TGTGCCAGTAGTATCTGGCCAGGGGGGCCGGAGAGCAATCAGCCCCAGCATTTT.